One and the same sample provided the 18 T cell receptor beta chains below, sequenced in a study of blood T cells in healthy people across ages. The second PCR ran 7 to 11 cycles with a sample-barcoded 5' primer and J-beta primers. TCRdb ran MiXCR on the 5' RACE reads and lists one entry per CDR3 protein. The table includes hundreds of thousands of distinct CDR3 sequences, roughly 21% detected once. Sample: blood. Receptors were obtained from a man in his 70s in good health.

This clonotype occurred a few times. The chain is built from TRBV27 and TRBJ1-4; D remains unclear. Germline V gives CDR1 MNHEY, CDR2 SMNVEV (reference sequence). V was shortened by 4 bases and J by 4 bases, with 7 bases between the two germline ends. This CDR3 contains 13 residues. CDR3 DNA: TGTGCCAGCAGTTGGAGGGTTAATGAAAAACTGTTTTTT. It translates to CASSWRVNEKLFF.

V gene TRBV7-3 combines with J gene TRBJ2-1, with 7 bases that match TRBD2. The ends lost 5 bases at V and 5 bases at J; junction bases unmatched: 9. CDR1 is SGHTA, CDR2 FQGTGA, per germline. The CDR3 extends over 15 amino acids. The CDR3 bases are TGTGCCAGCAGCCCGTTTGGCGGGAGCGACAATGAGCAGTTCTTC. It translates to CASSPFGGSDNEQFF.

A few counts support this clonotype. The rearrangement links TRBV6-4 to TRBJ2-3; D ambiguous. Trimming pared 3 bases from V and 5 bases from J, leaving 12 bases between. Looked up from germline, CDR1 is MRHNA and CDR2 is SNTAGT. CDR3 length: 14 amino acids. CDR3 nucleotide sequence: TGTGCCAGCAGTGAATCATGGAAGGGAGATACGCAGTATTTT. It is translated as CASSESWKGDTQYF.

This clonotype was detected only a few times. The chain is built from TRBV5-1 and TRBJ2-7, with TRBD2 matching over 11 bases. J lost 7 bases, V lost 4 bases, and 10 bases had no gene match. The CDR3 spans 15 residues. The germline gives CDR1 SGHRS, CDR2 YFSETQ. The CDR3 reads CASSITTSGEREQYF. The DNA of the CDR3 is TGCGCCAGCAGCATCACGACTAGCGGGGAGCGAGAGCAGTACTTC.

This clonotype was observed a handful of times. The chain has TRBV19 and TRBJ2-3; 7 bases align to TRBD2. Germline V gene sequence: CDR1 LNHDA, CDR2 SQIVND (reference sequence). The CDR3 loop spans 16 amino acids. The junction had 13 bases not matched to a gene; V was cut back by 4 bases and J by 6 bases. The CDR3 region is CASSKGFRGEGDTQYF. The CDR3 DNA follows: TGTGCCAGTAGTAAGGGCTTTCGGGGGGAGGGCGATACGCAGTATTTT.

This clonotype was seen a handful of times. An end of the junction differs from the germline gene, which may be a read error. CDR3 sequence: CASSQVAGSGAYEQYF. CDR3 DNA: TGTGCCAGCAGTCAAGTGGCGGGATCGGGGGCCTACGAGCAGTACTTC. The chain uses TRBV3-1 and TRBJ2-7; D is perhaps TRBD2 (6 bases). This CDR3 has 16 residues. Germline V gene data show CDR1 as LGHDT and CDR2 as YNNKEL (reference sequence).

This clonotype was counted a few times. V and J are TRBV6-1 and TRBJ1-6; D is possibly TRBD1 (6 bases). Germline V lookup: CDR1 MNHNS, CDR2 SASEGT. Trimming removed 7 bases from V and 10 bases from J, with 17 bases in between. The CDR3 covers 14 residues. This chain's CDR3 is CASTPGVFESPLHF. The CDR3 DNA follows: TGTGCCAGCACCCCAGGGGTCTTTGAGTCACCCCTCCACTTT.

The chain recombines TRBV5-1 with TRBJ2-2; D could derive from TRBD1 or TRBD2 (6 bases each). The CDR3 runs to 15 residues. V was shortened by 2 bases and J by 2 bases, with 10 bases between the two germline ends. Germline V gene lookup returns CDR1 SGHRS and CDR2 YFSETQ. The chain's CDR3 is CASSLRGTNTGELFF. In DNA, the CDR3 is TGCGCCAGCAGCTTAAGGGGGACTAACACCGGGGAGCTGTTTTTT.

The V call is TRBV20-1, the J call TRBJ2-5; TRBD2 matches at 8 bases. The J call may be in error: the DNA end matches TRBJ2-1 better. This CDR3 comprises 19 residues. CDR1 is DFQATT and CDR2 is SNEGSKA in the germline V gene (reference sequence). The DNA for the CDR3 is TGCAGTGCTCGTACGCCCTCACGGAGCGGGAGATTGGAAGGTGATGAGCAGTTCTTC. It codes for CSARTPSRSGRLEGDEQFF.

This CDR3 is CASRSTSGKHNEQFF. CDR3 bases: TGTGCCAGCAGAAGTACTAGCGGGAAACACAATGAGCAGTTCTTC. This sequence joins TRBV25-1 and TRBJ2-1; 10 bases line up with TRBD2. The CDR3 runs 15 residues. The germline V gene has CDR1 MGHDK and CDR2 SYGVNS. V trimming: 6 bases; J trimming: 5 bases; junction bases outside the gene matches: 7.

V and J are TRBV15 and TRBJ2-5; D is perhaps TRBD1 (6 bases). Looked up from germline, CDR1 is LNHNV and CDR2 is YYDKDF (reference sequence). The CDR3 length is 15 residues. Trimming left V 1 base short and J 2 bases short, with 11 bases between. CDR3 nucleotide sequence: TGTGCCACCAGCAGAGTTATCAGGGGACAAGAGACCCAGTACTTC. Protein product: CATSRVIRGQETQYF. Complete variable domain (other parts from reference TRBV15 and TRBJ2-5): DAMVIQNPRYQVTQFGKPVTLSCSQTLNHNVMYWYQQKSSQAPKLLFHYYDKDFNNEADTPDNFQSRRPNTSFCFLDIRSPGLGDTAMYLCATSRVIRGQETQYFGPGTRLLVL.

The DNA for the CDR3 is TGTGCCTCGCGGGGGGGCGATGGGAACACTGAAGCTTTCTTT. Translated, it gives CASRGGDGNTEAFF. The chain uses TRBV10-3 and TRBJ1-1; tentatively, D is TRBD1 (6 bases). CDR1 is ENHRY and CDR2 is SYGVKD in the germline V gene. V was trimmed by 11 bases and J by 1 base, leaving 17 bases between them. The CDR3 loop spans 14 amino acids.

This rearrangement joins TRBV6-2 or TRBV6-3 to TRBJ1-2; 7 bases line up with TRBD1. CDR3 size: 12 residues. V shed 6 bases and J 4 bases; nucleotides not matched to a gene: 2. Germline V gives CDR1 MNHEY, CDR2 SVGEGT. The CDR3: CASSGTAYGYTF. The CDR3 nucleotides are TGTGCCAGCAGCGGGACAGCCTATGGCTACACCTTC.

There are a few counts of this clonotype. The chain has TRBV6-1 and TRBJ2-4; D may correspond to TRBD1 or TRBD2 (5 bases each). The germline CDR1 and CDR2 sequences are MNHNS and SASEGT. This CDR3 has 16 amino acids. Trimming took 1 base from V and 1 from J, leaving 11 bases between them. This CDR3 reads CASSEVPGTAKNIQYF. The CDR3 bases are TGTGCCAGCAGTGAAGTTCCCGGGACGGCCAAAAACATTCAGTACTTC.

The V and J genes are TRBV20-1 and TRBJ2-3; 7 bases map to TRBD2. Losses at the gene ends were 3 bases for V and 0 bases for J; bases not matched to a gene: 6. This CDR3 is built from 15 residues. CDR1 DFQATT and CDR2 SNEGSKA come from the germline V gene (reference sequence). The CDR3 loop is CSASPGSGSTDTQYF. The CDR3 DNA is TGCAGTGCTAGTCCCGGTAGCGGGAGCACAGATACGCAGTATTTT.

A few counts support this clonotype. The V call is TRBV5-1, the J call TRBJ1-6, with TRBD1 matching 7 bases. The CDR3 spans 15 residues. After removal of 1 base from V and 7 bases from J, the junction contained 5 bases not matched to a gene. In germline, CDR1 is SGHRS, CDR2 YFSETQ. The CDR3 nucleotides are TGCGCCAGCAGCTTGCATGGGACAGCGAATTCACCCCTCCACTTT. It codes for CASSLHGTANSPLHF.

This clonotype showed up just a few times. The chain recombines TRBV10-1 with TRBJ2-3; D is undetermined. Trimming removed 0 bases at V and 1 base at J, with 8 bases between. This CDR3 comprises 15 residues. CDR1 is WNHNN, CDR2 SYGVQD, per germline (reference sequence). The CDR3 region has the DNA TGCGCCAGCAGTGAGTCTCCCTCCCGCACAGATACGCAGTATTTT. Its protein product is CASSESPSRTDTQYF.

The chain uses TRBV12-3 or TRBV12-4 and TRBJ2-3; 7 bases are shared with TRBD1. The J segment lost 2 bases and the V segment lost 6 bases, leaving 5 bases of the junction unmatched. The CDR3 is 14 residues long. The CDR3 bases are TGTGCCAGCAGCTCGGGACAGTACACAGATACGCAGTATTTT. Its protein product is CASSSGQYTDTQYF.